In its sample, the clone carrying this T cell receptor beta chain was seen a few times. The CDR3 contains 14 residues. V was pared by 8 bases and J by 7 bases, with 14 bases of the junction left unmatched. The germline gives CDR1 MNHEY, CDR2 SMNVEV (reference sequence). The entry originates in a study of blood T cell repertoires in COVID-19. Study summary: From T cells, B-cell-depleted T cells, or PBMCs came the material, which was cDNA or gDNA.

Across under 25 US areas, participants ranged in age from about 18 to 100 years. Participant-given clinical history determined each cohort assignment. Two negative PCRs, clearance, or symptom resolution had been documented for recovered Cohort 3 donors. The repertoire was sequenced with immunoSEQ multiplex PCR; TCRdb's copy has only in-frame clones and lacks some. The sample lists a few hundred thousand clones; around nine tenths were seen once. The genes are TRBV27 and TRBJ2-7; 7 positions agree with TRBD1. The receptor's source is a woman aged 60-75 years who had recovered from COVID-19. Source material: PBMCs or T cells enriched from blood (not recorded which). CDR3 nucleotides: TGTGCCAGCTTCGGGTTGACAGGGTCAAATGAGCAGTACTTC. Encoded protein: CASFGLTGSNEQYF.